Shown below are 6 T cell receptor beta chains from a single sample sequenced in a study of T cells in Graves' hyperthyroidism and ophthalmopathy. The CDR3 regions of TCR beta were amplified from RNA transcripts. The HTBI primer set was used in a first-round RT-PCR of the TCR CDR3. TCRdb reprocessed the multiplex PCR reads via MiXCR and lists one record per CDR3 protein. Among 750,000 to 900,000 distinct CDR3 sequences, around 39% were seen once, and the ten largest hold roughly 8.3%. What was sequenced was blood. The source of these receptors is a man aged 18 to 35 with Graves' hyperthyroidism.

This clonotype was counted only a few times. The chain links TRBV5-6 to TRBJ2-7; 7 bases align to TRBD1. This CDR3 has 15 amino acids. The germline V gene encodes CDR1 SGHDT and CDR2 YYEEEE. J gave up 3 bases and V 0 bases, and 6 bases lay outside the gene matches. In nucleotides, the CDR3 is TGTGCCAGCAGCTTGGGGGGACAGCTTAACTACGAGCAGTACTTC. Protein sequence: CASSLGGQLNYEQYF.

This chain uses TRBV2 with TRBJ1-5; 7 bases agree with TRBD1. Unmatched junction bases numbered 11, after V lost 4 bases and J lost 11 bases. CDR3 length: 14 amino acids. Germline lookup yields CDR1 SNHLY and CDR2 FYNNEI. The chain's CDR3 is CASSGQGSLETQHF. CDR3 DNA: TGTGCCAGCAGTGGACAGGGAAGTTTGGAGACCCAGCATTTT. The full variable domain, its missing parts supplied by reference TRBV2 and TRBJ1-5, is EPEVTQTPSHQVTQMGQEVILRCVPISNHLYFYWYRQILGQKVEFLVSFYNNEISEKSEIFDDQFSVERPDGSNFTLKIRSTKLEDSAMYFCASSGQGSLETQHFGDGTRLSIL.

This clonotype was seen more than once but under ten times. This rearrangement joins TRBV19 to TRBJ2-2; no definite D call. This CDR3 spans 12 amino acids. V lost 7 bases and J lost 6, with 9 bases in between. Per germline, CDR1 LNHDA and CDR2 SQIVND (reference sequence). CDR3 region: CASNAPAGELFF. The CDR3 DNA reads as TGTGCCAGTAATGCCCCCGCCGGGGAGCTGTTTTTT.

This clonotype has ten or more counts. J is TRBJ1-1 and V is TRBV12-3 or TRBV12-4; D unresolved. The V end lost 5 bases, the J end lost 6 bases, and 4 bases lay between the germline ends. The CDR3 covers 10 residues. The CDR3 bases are TGTGCCAGCAGTGAGGCTGAAGCTTTCTTT. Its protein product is CASSEAEAFF.

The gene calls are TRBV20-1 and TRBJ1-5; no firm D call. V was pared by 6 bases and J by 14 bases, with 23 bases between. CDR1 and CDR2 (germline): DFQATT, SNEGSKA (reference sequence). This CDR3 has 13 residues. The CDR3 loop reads CSAEGGLLSYEHF. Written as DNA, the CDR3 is TGCAGTGCCGAGGGCGGGCTGTTATCCTACGAGCATTTT.

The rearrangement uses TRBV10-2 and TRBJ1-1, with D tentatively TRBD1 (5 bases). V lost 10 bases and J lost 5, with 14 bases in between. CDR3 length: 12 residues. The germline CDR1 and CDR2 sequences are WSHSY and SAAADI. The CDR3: CATGEGKTEAFF. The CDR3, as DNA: TGCGCCACCGGAGAGGGGAAGACTGAAGCTTTCTTT.